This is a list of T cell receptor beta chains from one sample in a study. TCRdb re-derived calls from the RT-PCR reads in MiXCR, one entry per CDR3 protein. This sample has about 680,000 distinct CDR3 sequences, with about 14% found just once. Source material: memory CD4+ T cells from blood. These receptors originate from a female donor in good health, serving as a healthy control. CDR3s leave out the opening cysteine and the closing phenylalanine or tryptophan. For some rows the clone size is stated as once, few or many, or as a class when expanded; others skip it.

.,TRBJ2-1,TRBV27,ASSRSGTYNEQF
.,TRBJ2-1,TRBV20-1,SARNPTTGGHEQF
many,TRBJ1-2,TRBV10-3,AITQSGPYGYT
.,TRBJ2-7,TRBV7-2,ASSLRTGGEQY
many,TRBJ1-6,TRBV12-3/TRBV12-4,ASSLSVPGSPLH
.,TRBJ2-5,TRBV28,ASSEAGGREETQY
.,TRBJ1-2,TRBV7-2,ASSARDRGYGYT
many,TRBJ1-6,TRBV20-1,SATAGPPSYNSPLH
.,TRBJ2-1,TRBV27,ASFPRGTNEQF
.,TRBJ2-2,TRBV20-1,SARVRAAGGFGELF
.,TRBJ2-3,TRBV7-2,ASSLASLLDTQY
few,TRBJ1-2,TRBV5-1,ASSLRSPGSYGYT
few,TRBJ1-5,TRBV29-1,SVSPDSSNQPQH
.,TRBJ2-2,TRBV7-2,ASRSGAGDTGELF
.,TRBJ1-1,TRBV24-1,ATSDQGNVAF
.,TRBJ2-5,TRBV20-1,SARVGGGPGETQY
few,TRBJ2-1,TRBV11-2,ASRYPGQELLF
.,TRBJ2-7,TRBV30,ALVSDRNYEQY
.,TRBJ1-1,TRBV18,ASSRTNRESTEAF
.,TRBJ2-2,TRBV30,AGSAGIYTGELF
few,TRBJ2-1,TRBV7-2,ASSQPIAAGGRNEQF
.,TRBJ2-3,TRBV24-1,ATSDSGTAITDTQY
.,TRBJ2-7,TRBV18,ASSPRIREDEQY
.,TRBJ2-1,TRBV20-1,SARTSGVYNEQF
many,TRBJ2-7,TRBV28,ASRGRSYEQY
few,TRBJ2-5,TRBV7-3,ASSLGSGDQETQY
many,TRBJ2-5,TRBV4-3,ASSQEAAGGPQETQY
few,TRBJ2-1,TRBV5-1,ASSLGQVQEQF